This T cell receptor (beta chain) came from a study of blood T cells in healthy people across ages (dated by TCRdb to the mid-2010s). In terms of the full investigation: Template switching captured roughly one uniquely barcoded TCR beta cDNA molecule per two T cells in model experiments. Using deep sequencing normalized with unique cDNA molecular identifiers, the study measured how TCR beta repertoire diversity changes with age. The donors were divided into four age groups: young (average around 15 years), middle-aged (around 41), aged (approximately 59) and long-lived (roughly 82). Donors of different ages were randomly distributed across sequencing lanes to avoid experimental bias. The study analyzed two additional independent replicas of 1 million unique cDNA reads from the same blood draw for two donors, one aged 18 to 30 and one aged 80 or older. Here is what the overall study found, with its caveats: Total diversity estimates from one million sequenced T cells were considered lower bounds and underestimates. A strong correlation was found between observed TCR beta diversity and the percentage of naive T cells measured by flow cytometry. Compared with the aged group, more naive CD4+ T cells, fewer expanded clones and increased TCR diversity were shown by the long-lived group, suggesting age selection. Since profiling was done on bulk unsorted PBMCs, naive and antigen-experienced compartments could not be conclusively compared. Because the CMV infection status of the donors was unknown, age-related changes in expanded clonotypes may potentially have been confounded. As age increased, observed TCR beta diversity per million T cells dropped in a roughly linear way, and a significant reduction was already evident by age 40.

V was cut back by 4 bases and J by 5 bases, leaving a gap of 11 bases between them. For CDR1 and CDR2, the germline V gene lists MGHDK and SYGVNS. Spanning cysteine to phenylalanine, the CDR3 consists of 13 amino acids. Of the read, only the CDR3 DNA is kept; its 39 bases are in frame from base 1. To prepare the library, 5' RACE was applied. These reads were obtained on an Illumina HiSeq 2500. The second PCR ran for roughly 6 to 11 cycles and used a J-beta primer mix along with a sample-barcoded 5' primer. A unique molecular identifier was introduced onto each TCR beta cDNA molecule by a template-switch 5' adaptor carrying 12 random nucleotides. At least 2.5 million CDR3-containing paired-end reads were obtained from each sample. All of the RNA was converted into first-strand cDNA using the Mint cDNA synthesis kit, with a TRBC-specific oligonucleotide serving as the primer. Following uracil-DNA glycosylase treatment, all cDNA underwent a first 18-cycle PCR with the universal primers M1SS and BC2_uni_R. Per the authors' processing: Normalization of each sample was performed by random selection of 1 million high-quality reads, each carrying a distinct molecular identifier. Instead of being binned into consensus sequences, reads with shared molecular identifiers were discarded. MiTCR, run with a Q25 quality threshold and the strictest error-elimination algorithm, handled CDR3 identification, clonotype clustering and error correction. Lower-bound total TCR beta diversity was estimated with a nonparametric unseen species model using Euler transformation. The public reads were quality trimmed at Q25 with fastp and then assembled into clones with MiXCR by TCRdb, keeping productive beta chains. A single entry per CDR3 protein holds the most common genes and DNA from its merged rows. These V and J calls are TCRdb output, not the study's own analysis. Counted in this sample were more than 650,000 distinct CDR3 sequences; approximately 55% of them appeared once. The top ten clones comprise 40% to 50% of the sample.

In regard to this clonotype: The target of this receptor is not known. Base-call qualities are not available, and no considerably larger clone is one nucleotide away.

The donors were about 40 Caucasian individuals from Russia, aged 6 to 90 years, who were systemically healthy. Each donor gave 8 to 10 milliliters of peripheral blood, drawn into EDTA-treated Vacutainer tubes. Ficoll-Paque density-gradient centrifugation was used to isolate PBMCs, with at least 6 million per sample. Trizol reagent was used to extract total RNA from PBMCs, with at least 6 micrograms per sample. For every donor, flow cytometry on a PBMC aliquot measured the percentage of naive CD45RAhigh/CD27high T cells. This receptor chain uses TRBV25-1 and TRBJ1-1; TRBD1 is a possible D gene, resting on 5 matching bases. The receptor was isolated from a man aged 80 or over in good health. Specimen: blood. The nucleotides read TGTGCCAGCAGTGGACAGTGGGGTACTGAAGCTTTCTTT. Its product reads: CASSGQWGTEAFF.